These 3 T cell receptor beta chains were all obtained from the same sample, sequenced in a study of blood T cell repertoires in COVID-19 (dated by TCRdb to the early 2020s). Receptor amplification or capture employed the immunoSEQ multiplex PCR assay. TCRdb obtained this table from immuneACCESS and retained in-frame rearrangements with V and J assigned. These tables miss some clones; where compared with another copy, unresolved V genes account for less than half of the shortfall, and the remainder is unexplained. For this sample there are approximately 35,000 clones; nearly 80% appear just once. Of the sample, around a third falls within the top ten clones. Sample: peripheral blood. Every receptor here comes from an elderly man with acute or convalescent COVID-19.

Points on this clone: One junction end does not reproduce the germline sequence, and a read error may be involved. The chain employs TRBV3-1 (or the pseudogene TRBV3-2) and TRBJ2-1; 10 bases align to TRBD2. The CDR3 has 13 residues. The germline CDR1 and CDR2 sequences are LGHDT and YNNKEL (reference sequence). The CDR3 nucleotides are TGTGCCAGCAGCCAAGATCATCTAGCGGGGGCCGTCTTC. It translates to CASSQDHLAGAVF.

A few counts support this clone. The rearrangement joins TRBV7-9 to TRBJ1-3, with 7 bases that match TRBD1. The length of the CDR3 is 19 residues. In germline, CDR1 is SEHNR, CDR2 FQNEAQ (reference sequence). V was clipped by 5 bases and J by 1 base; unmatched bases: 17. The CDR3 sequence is CASSIDSRTGGWSGNTIYF. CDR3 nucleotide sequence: TGTGCCAGCAGCATAGACAGTCGGACAGGCGGGTGGTCTGGAAACACCATATATTTT.

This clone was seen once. The CDR3 DNA reads TGTGCCAGCAGTTTACCGGTTACCGGGATCGGGGAGCTGTTTTTT. It codes for CASSLPVTGIGELFF. This rearrangement joins TRBV27 to TRBJ2-2, with D possibly matching TRBD2 (5 bases). The CDR3 spans 15 residues. CDR1 and CDR2 from the germline V gene are MNHEY and SMNVEV (reference sequence). Trimming pared 2 bases from V and 7 bases from J, leaving 14 bases between.